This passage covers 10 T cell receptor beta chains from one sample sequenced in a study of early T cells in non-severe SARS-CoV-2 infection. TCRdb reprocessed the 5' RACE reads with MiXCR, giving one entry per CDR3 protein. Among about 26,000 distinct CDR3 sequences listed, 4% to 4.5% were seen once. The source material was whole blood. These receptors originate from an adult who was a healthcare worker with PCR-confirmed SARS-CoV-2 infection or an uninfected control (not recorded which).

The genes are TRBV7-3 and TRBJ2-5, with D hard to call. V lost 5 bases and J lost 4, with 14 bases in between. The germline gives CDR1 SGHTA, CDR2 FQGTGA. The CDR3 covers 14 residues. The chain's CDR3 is CASSLVPARETQYF. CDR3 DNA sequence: TGTGCCAGCAGCCTAGTCCCCGCGCGAGAGACCCAGTACTTC. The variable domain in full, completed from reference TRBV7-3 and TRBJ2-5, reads GAGVSQTPSNKVTEKGKYVELRCDPISGHTALYWYRQSLGQGPEFLIYFQGTGAADDSGLPNDRFFAVRPEGSVSTLKIQRTERGDSAVYLCASSLVPARETQYFGPGTRLLVL.

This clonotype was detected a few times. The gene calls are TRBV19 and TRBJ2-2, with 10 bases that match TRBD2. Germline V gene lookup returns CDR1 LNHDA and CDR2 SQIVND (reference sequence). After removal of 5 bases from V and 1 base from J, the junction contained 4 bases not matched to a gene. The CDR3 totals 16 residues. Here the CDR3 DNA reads TGTGCCAGTAGTGTGAAGCGGGAGGGGAACACCGGGGAGCTGTTTTTT. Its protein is CASSVKREGNTGELFF.

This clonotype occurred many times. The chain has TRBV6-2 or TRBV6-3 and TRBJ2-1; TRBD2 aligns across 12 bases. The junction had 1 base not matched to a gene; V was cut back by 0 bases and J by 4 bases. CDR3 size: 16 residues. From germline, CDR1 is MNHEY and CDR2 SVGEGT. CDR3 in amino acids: CASSYSTSGGYNEQFF. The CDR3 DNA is TGTGCCAGCAGTTACTCGACTAGCGGGGGTTACAATGAGCAGTTCTTC.

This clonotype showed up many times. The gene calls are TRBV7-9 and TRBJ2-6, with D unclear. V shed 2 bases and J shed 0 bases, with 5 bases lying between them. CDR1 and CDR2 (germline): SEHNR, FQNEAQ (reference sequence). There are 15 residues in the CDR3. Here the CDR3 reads CASSLLASGANVLTF. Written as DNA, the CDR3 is TGTGCCAGCAGCTTATTGGCCTCTGGGGCCAACGTCCTGACTTTC.

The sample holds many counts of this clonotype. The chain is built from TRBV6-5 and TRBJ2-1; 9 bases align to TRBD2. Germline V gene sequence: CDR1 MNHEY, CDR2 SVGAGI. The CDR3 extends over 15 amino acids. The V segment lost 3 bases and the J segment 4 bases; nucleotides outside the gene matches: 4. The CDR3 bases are TGTGCCAGCAGTTATAGCGGGGGACAATACAATGAGCAGTTCTTC. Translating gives CASSYSGGQYNEQFF.

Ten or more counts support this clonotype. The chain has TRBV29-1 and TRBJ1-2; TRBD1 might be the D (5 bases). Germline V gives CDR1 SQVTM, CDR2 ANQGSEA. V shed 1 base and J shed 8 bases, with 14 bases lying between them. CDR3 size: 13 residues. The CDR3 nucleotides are TGCAGCGTTGAAGTGGCGCAGGGAATAGGCTACACCTTC. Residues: CSVEVAQGIGYTF.

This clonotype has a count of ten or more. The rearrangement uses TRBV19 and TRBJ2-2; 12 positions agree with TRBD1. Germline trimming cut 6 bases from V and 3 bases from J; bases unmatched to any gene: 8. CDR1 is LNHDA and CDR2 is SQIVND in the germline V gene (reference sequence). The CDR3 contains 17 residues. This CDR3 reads CASSTGTGGAYTGELFF. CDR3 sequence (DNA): TGTGCCAGTAGCACCGGGACAGGGGGCGCGTACACCGGGGAGCTGTTTTTT.

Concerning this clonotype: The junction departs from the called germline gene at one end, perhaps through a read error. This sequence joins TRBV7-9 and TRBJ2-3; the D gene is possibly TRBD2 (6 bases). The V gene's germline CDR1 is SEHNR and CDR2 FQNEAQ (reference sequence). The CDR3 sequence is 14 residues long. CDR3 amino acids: CASSLATYTDTQYF. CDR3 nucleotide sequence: TGTGCCAGCAGCCTAGCGACCTACACAGATACGCAGTATTTT.

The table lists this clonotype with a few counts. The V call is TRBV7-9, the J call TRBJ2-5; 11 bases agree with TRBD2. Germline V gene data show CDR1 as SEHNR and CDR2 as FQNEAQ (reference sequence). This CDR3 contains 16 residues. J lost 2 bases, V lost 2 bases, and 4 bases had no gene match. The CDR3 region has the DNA TGTGCCAGCAGCTTACCCGGGACTAGCGGACAAGAGACCCAGTACTTC. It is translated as CASSLPGTSGQETQYF.

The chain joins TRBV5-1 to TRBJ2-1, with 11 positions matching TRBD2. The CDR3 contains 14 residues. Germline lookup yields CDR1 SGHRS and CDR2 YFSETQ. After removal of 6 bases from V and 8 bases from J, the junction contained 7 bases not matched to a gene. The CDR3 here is CASTETSGIYEQFF. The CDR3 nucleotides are TGCGCCAGCACGGAGACTAGCGGGATCTATGAGCAGTTCTTC.